The rows below give T cell receptor beta chains drawn from one sample of a study of T cells after yellow fever vaccination. TCRdb processed the 5' RACE reads anew with MiXCR; each CDR3 protein has one entry. The sample yields 150,000 or so distinct CDR3 sequences, about 7% seen once. The sample consisted of CD4+ T cells sorted from PBMCs, taken about 5 days after the first yellow fever vaccination. Source of these receptors: a man between 18 and 35 years old who received the YFV17D yellow fever vaccine. Each CDR3 is given with its conserved first and last residue. D genes are given only for firm matches. Not every row has a clone size; where given, it reads once, few, many or a size class.

TRBJ2-5,TRBV20-1,many,.,TGCAGTGCTAGAGACGGGTTAGAGGTAACAGAGACCCAGTACTTC,CSARDGLEVTETQYF
TRBJ2-2,TRBV18,many,.,TGTGCCAGCTCACCTTGGGACCGCACCGGGGAGCTGTTTTTT,CASSPWDRTGELFF
TRBJ2-5,TRBV5-1,.,TRBD1,TGCGCCAGACGTGATGAGGGGGCGAGGGTGAGCAGCCAAGAGACCCAGTACTTC,CARRDEGARVSSQETQYF
TRBJ1-6,TRBV29-1,many,.,TGCAGCGTTGATGATGCGGGCTCGGGGTCACCCCTCCACTTT,CSVDDAGSGSPLHF
TRBJ2-3,TRBV4-1,many,.,TGCGCCAGCAGCCGCCAGGGGCGTACAGATACGCAGTATTTT,CASSRQGRTDTQYF
TRBJ2-6,TRBV12-3/TRBV12-4,few,TRBD2,TGTGCCAGCAGGCCGCTAGCGGGGACTGGCGGGGCCAACGTCCTGACTTTC,CASRPLAGTGGANVLTF
TRBJ2-5,TRBV19,many,.,TGTGCCAGTAGTGTCCAGGGAAGAGAGACCCAGTACTTC,CASSVQGRETQYF
TRBJ1-1,TRBV6-5,many,.,TGTGCGGGCCCTTGGTGGACTGAAGCTTTCTTT,CAGPWWTEAFF
TRBJ2-1,TRBV27,.,.,TGTGCCAGCAGGCATACCCGGGATCCCAACAATGAGCAGTTCTTC,CASRHTRDPNNEQFF
TRBJ2-3,TRBV10-3,.,TRBD1,TGTGCCTCCTCCGGGACAGGGGTGGATACGCAGTATTTT,CASSGTGVDTQYF
TRBJ1-6,TRBV20-1,.,.,TGCAGTGCTAGAGAACGCCACTTTAATTCACCCCTCCACTTT,CSARERHFNSPLHF
TRBJ1-1,TRBV5-1,many,.,TGCGCCAGCAGCTTGAAGCCAGGGTGGGACACTGAAGCTTTCTTT,CASSLKPGWDTEAFF
TRBJ1-6,TRBV18,.,TRBD1,TGTGCCAGCTCATCAACGGACAGGGTTAATTCACCCCTCCACTTT,CASSSTDRVNSPLHF
TRBJ2-3,TRBV20-1,.,.,TGCAGTGCCCACCACCGAGCGACAGATACGCAGTATTTT,CSAHHRATDTQYF
TRBJ2-2,TRBV6-5,many,TRBD2,TGTGCCAGCAGTTTTCCTAGCGGGGGGCGGGGTACCGGGGAGCTGTTTTTT,CASSFPSGGRGTGELFF
TRBJ1-2,TRBV12-3/TRBV12-4,many,TRBD1,TGTGCCAGCAGCACACAGGGGGCTTTCTATGGCTACACCTTC,CASSTQGAFYGYTF
TRBJ2-1,TRBV19,.,.,TGTGCCAGTGATCGGGGGTTCGGCGGTGAGCAGTTCTTC,CASDRGFGGEQFF
TRBJ1-2,TRBV19,.,.,TGTGCCAGTAGTATAGACCCGTCGGCTGGCTACACCTTC,CASSIDPSAGYTF
TRBJ2-5,TRBV20-1,many,.,TGCAGTGCTAGAGGGAACCAAGAGACCCAGTACTTC,CSARGNQETQYF
TRBJ2-6,TRBV7-9,few,.,TGTGCCAGCAGCTTAAGGGCGGGTTTCTCTGGGGCCAACGTCCTGACTTTC,CASSLRAGFSGANVLTF
TRBJ1-4,TRBV6-5,few,.,TGTGCCAGCTCCAGACGAAATGAAAAACTGTTTTTT,CASSRRNEKLFF
TRBJ2-1,TRBV12-3/TRBV12-4,many,.,TGTGCCAGCAGTTTCGCCGGATACAATGAGCAGTTCTTC,CASSFAGYNEQFF
TRBJ1-4,TRBV7-2,many,.,TGTGCCAGCAGCCCGTTACACCTCCGAGGGGAAAAACTGTTTTTT,CASSPLHLRGEKLFF
TRBJ1-1,TRBV7-2,.,.,TGTGTCAGCAGCTTCCCCCCGGGCGCGACCACTGAAGCTTTCTTT,CVSSFPPGATTEAFF
TRBJ1-2,TRBV5-1,many,.,TGCGCCAGCAGCTTTGGGCTGTCCTATGGCTACACCTTC,CASSFGLSYGYTF
TRBJ2-2,TRBV4-3,many,.,TGCGCCAGCAGCCAGGCCGCGGGAACTAACACCGGGGAGCTGTTTTTT,CASSQAAGTNTGELFF
TRBJ1-3,TRBV6-1,few,.,TGTGCCAGCATCCCCCTCTCTGGAAACACCATATATTTT,CASIPLSGNTIYF
TRBJ1-6,TRBV12-3/TRBV12-4,.,TRBD1,TGTGCCAGCAGTCCCCAAGGGGGCGCAATTTCACCCCTCCACTTT,CASSPQGGAISPLHF
TRBJ1-1,TRBV18,many,TRBD1,TGTGCCAGCTCACTGACAGGGTGGAACACTGAAGCTTTCTTT,CASSLTGWNTEAFF
TRBJ2-3,TRBV9,many,.,TGTGCCAGCAGCGCCCAGACAGGGGAGGGAGATACGCAGTATTTT,CASSAQTGEGDTQYF
TRBJ1-2,TRBV5-1,.,.,TGCGCCAGCAGCTTGACAGGGATAGGCTATGGCTACACCTTC,CASSLTGIGYGYTF
TRBJ2-5,TRBV27,many,.,TGTGCCAGTGGAGGGTGGGGGGCTGGGGCCCAGTACTTC,CASGGWGAGAQYF
TRBJ2-7,TRBV20-1,many,.,TGCAGTGCTAGAGATCGGGGGCCGAATGAGCAGTACTTC,CSARDRGPNEQYF
TRBJ2-2,TRBV5-1,many,.,TGCGCCAGCAGCTTAGCGGGCCCCGGGGAGCTGTTTTTT,CASSLAGPGELFF
TRBJ1-2,TRBV29-1,few,.,TGCAGCGTTGCTACATCGCAATGGGGGGCCTCCTATGGCTACACCTTC,CSVATSQWGASYGYTF
TRBJ2-1,TRBV18,many,.,TGTGCCAGCTCACCATTGATGAGCGGCCTAGCCTACAATGAGCAGTTCTTC,CASSPLMSGLAYNEQFF
TRBJ1-2,TRBV20-1,few,.,TGCAGTGCTAGAGCCCAGCGGGCTAACTATGGCTACACCTTC,CSARAQRANYGYTF
TRBJ2-1,TRBV7-2,many,.,TGTGCCAGCAGCTTAGGGTCCACCGAGGCCAATGAGCAGTTCTTC,CASSLGSTEANEQFF
TRBJ2-7,TRBV6-5,many,TRBD1,TGTGCCAGCAGTTACCGCGCCGGGACAGGGGTCTACGAGCAGTACTTC,CASSYRAGTGVYEQYF
TRBJ1-3,TRBV6-6,.,.,TGTGCCAGCACCCGGGAGGCTGGAAACACCATATATTTT,CASTREAGNTIYF
TRBJ2-5,TRBV20-1,few,.,TGCAGTGCACGCAAACCCGGGGCTCGACAAGAGACCCAGTACTTC,CSARKPGARQETQYF
TRBJ2-3,TRBV6-2/TRBV6-3,few,TRBD1,TGTGCCAGCAGTTACTCCCAGGGAAACATCCGGGACAGCCACACAGATACGCAGTATTTT,CASSYSQGNIRDSHTDTQYF
TRBJ2-7,TRBV11-1,few,.,TGTGCCAGCAGCCCCGGGGGCAGGGGTAGCTCCTACGAGCAGTACTTC,CASSPGGRGSSYEQYF
TRBJ2-2,TRBV6-1,many,.,TGTGCCAGCATCTCAGGCAGCAACACCGGGGAGCTGTTTTTT,CASISGSNTGELFF
TRBJ2-3,TRBV7-2,many,.,TGTGCCAGCAGCTTAAGGCTAGTCGCAGATACGCAGTATTTT,CASSLRLVADTQYF
TRBJ1-1,TRBV9,few,TRBD1,TGTGCCAGCAGCGTAACCCCCGGGACAGGGAAAGCTTTCTTT,CASSVTPGTGKAFF
TRBJ1-2,TRBV12-3/TRBV12-4,.,TRBD1,TGTGCCAGCAGTCCGGGACAGGACGTATCGAGGGGCTACACCTTC,CASSPGQDVSRGYTF
TRBJ1-1,TRBV4-3,.,.,TGCGCCAGCAGCCAATGGGGGGGGGGAACTGAAGCTTTCTTT,CASSQWGGGTEAFF
TRBJ2-3,TRBV11-2,many,.,TGTGCCAGCAGCTTCGACAGGATCACAGATACGCAGTATTTT,CASSFDRITDTQYF
TRBJ2-7,TRBV4-3,many,.,TGCGCCAGCAGCCAAGATTCCAGGGGAGACTACGAGCAGTACTTC,CASSQDSRGDYEQYF